This T cell receptor (beta chain) was sequenced in a study of beta chain features in type 1 diabetes. The wider study: On cell yields, gender and age, patients and healthy donors were similar. Overall study results and limits: TCRB CDR3s from Type 1 diabetes patients were moderately but significantly shorter in all four CD4+ subsets. When cDNA is sequenced, cells with high TCR expression could be over-represented.

This clone was recorded a few times. Its target is unknown. The CDR3 spans 15 residues. Looked up from germline, CDR1 is SGDLS and CDR2 is YYNGEE. The J segment lost 4 bases and the V segment lost 2 bases, leaving 4 bases of the junction unmatched. The investigators reverse transcribed all of the isolated RNA, so they sequenced expressed TCRB transcripts. Data came from immunoSEQ multiplex PCR; TCRdb stores just in-frame clones and leaves some out. The sample includes under 300,000 clones, roughly 17% of them seen just once. The clonotype originates from a man younger than 40 with type 1 diabetes. The specimen was naive CD4+ T cells from blood. The V and J genes are TRBV9 and TRBJ2-2; 8 bases are a match to TRBD1. The CDR3 is CASSVGDRLTGELFF. CDR3 nucleotides: TGTGCCAGCAGCGTGGGGGACAGGCTCACCGGGGAGCTGTTTTTT.